Listed below are T cell receptor beta chains from one sample, sequenced in a study of T cells in Graves' hyperthyroidism and ophthalmopathy. TCRdb re-analysed the multiplex PCR reads in MiXCR, keeping a single row per CDR3 protein. Among 300,000 to 400,000 distinct CDR3 sequences, roughly 20% were seen once, and the ten largest hold 40%. The sequenced sample was blood. Source of these receptors: a man between 18 and 29 years old with Graves' ophthalmopathy. CDR3s include the opening cysteine and the closing phenylalanine or tryptophan. The D gene is left open where the match is weak. Rows may omit the clone size; those that give it use once, few, many or a size class.

size: few; J: TRBJ2-1; D: TRBD1; V: TRBV9; CDR3: CASSPLRLRDSSNEQFF; DNA: TGTGCCAGCAGCCCCCTGCGCCTTCGGGACAGCTCCAATGAGCAGTTCTTC
size: NA; J: TRBJ1-4; D: TRBD1; V: TRBV24-1; CDR3: CATSDPGTGANPEKLFF; DNA: TGTGCCACCAGTGACCCCGGGACAGGTGCCAACCCGGAAAAACTGTTTTTT
size: many; J: TRBJ2-7; D: TRBD1; V: TRBV6-1; CDR3: CASSAPGQDSYEQYF; DNA: TGTGCCAGCAGTGCTCCGGGACAGGACTCCTACGAGCAGTACTTC
size: many; J: TRBJ2-7; D: TRBD1; V: TRBV27; CDR3: CASSFLTGGYEQYF; DNA: TGTGCCAGCAGTTTTCTCACAGGGGGCTACGAGCAGTACTTC
size: once; J: TRBJ2-1; D: TRBD1; V: TRBV19; CDR3: CASSRDREGNEQFF; DNA: TGTGCCAGTAGCCGGGACAGGGAGGGGAATGAGCAGTTCTTC
size: many; J: TRBJ2-5; D: NA; V: TRBV20-1; CDR3: CSARTSVLGAETQYF; DNA: TGCAGTGCTAGAACGAGCGTGCTGGGGGCCGAGACCCAGTACTTC
size: NA; J: TRBJ2-7; D: TRBD1; V: TRBV7-9; CDR3: CASSSGGTGGSYEQYF; DNA: TGCGCCAGCAGCTCCGGGGGGACAGGGGGCTCCTACGAGCAGTACTTC
size: few; J: TRBJ1-5; D: NA; V: TRBV27; CDR3: CASSFDVIGPQHF; DNA: TGTGCCAGCAGTTTCGACGTGATCGGGCCCCAGCATTTT
size: few; J: TRBJ1-2; D: NA; V: TRBV3-1; CDR3: CASSQFGTPNYGYTF; DNA: TGTGCCAGCAGCCAATTCGGGACACCTAACTATGGCTACACCTTC
size: few; J: TRBJ2-1; D: NA; V: TRBV6-1; CDR3: CASSVTSVDNEQFF; DNA: TGTGCCAGCAGTGTAACGTCTGTCGACAATGAGCAGTTCTTC
size: many; J: TRBJ2-4; D: NA; V: TRBV7-9; CDR3: CASSRGPLHNIQYF; DNA: TGTGCCAGCAGCAGAGGGCCACTCCACAACATTCAGTACTTC
size: many; J: TRBJ1-2; D: TRBD1; V: TRBV12-3/TRBV12-4; CDR3: CASSLNRGRDGYTF; DNA: TGTGCCAGCAGTTTGAACAGGGGGCGTGATGGCTACACCTTC
size: once; J: TRBJ2-7; D: NA; V: TRBV12-3/TRBV12-4; CDR3: CASSSPRVGKYYEQYF; DNA: TGTGCCAGCAGTTCCCCCAGGGTAGGAAAATACTACGAGCAGTACTTC
size: many; J: TRBJ1-6; D: NA; V: TRBV12-3/TRBV12-4; CDR3: CASSLSGRGSPLHF; DNA: TGTGCCAGCAGTTTATCGGGCCGTGGTTCACCCCTCCACTTT
size: many; J: TRBJ2-4; D: TRBD2; V: TRBV27; CDR3: CASIASGGSQNIQYF; DNA: TGTGCCAGCATCGCTAGCGGGGGGTCTCAAAACATTCAGTACTTC
size: NA; J: TRBJ2-5; D: TRBD2; V: TRBV7-3; CDR3: CASSPTAGGARRTQYF; DNA: TGCGCCAGCAGCCCCACAGCGGGGGGAGCCCGTCGGACCCAGTACTTC
size: many; J: TRBJ2-7; D: NA; V: TRBV11-2; CDR3: CASSLVAWAGFIGEQYF; DNA: TGTGCCAGCAGCTTAGTAGCTTGGGCAGGGTTTATCGGCGAGCAGTACTTC
size: NA; J: TRBJ2-6; D: NA; V: TRBV10-3; CDR3: CATSGTVTSGANVLTF; DNA: TGTGCCACCAGTGGAACGGTGACCTCTGGGGCCAACGTCCTGACTTTC
size: many; J: TRBJ2-1; D: TRBD2; V: TRBV7-2; CDR3: CASSSSSGGYNEQFF; DNA: TGTGCCAGCAGCTCTTCCAGCGGGGGCTACAATGAGCAGTTCTTC
size: many; J: TRBJ2-3; D: NA; V: TRBV12-5; CDR3: CASGFQGPNTQYF; DNA: TGTGCTAGTGGTTTCCAGGGGCCGAATACGCAGTATTTT
size: NA; J: TRBJ2-1; D: TRBD1; V: TRBV20-1; CDR3: CSARAGQAIRQFF; DNA: TGCAGTGCTAGAGCCGGACAGGCAATACGGCAGTTCTTC
size: NA; J: TRBJ2-1; D: TRBD2; V: TRBV4-2; CDR3: CASSQDTSGGAFDEQFF; DNA: TGTGCCAGCAGCCAAGATACTAGCGGGGGGGCCTTCGATGAGCAGTTCTTC
size: NA; J: TRBJ2-3; D: TRBD2; V: TRBV7-3; CDR3: CASTAFGGAGDTQYF; DNA: TGTGCCAGCACCGCTTTCGGGGGGGCTGGAGATACGCAGTATTTT
size: NA; J: TRBJ1-6; D: TRBD1; V: TRBV19; CDR3: CASSDTGTGFTPLHF; DNA: TGTGCCAGTAGTGATACCGGGACAGGGTTTACACCCCTCCACTTT
size: NA; J: TRBJ2-7; D: TRBD1; V: TRBV5-5; CDR3: CASSLWQGVYEQYF; DNA: TGTGCCAGCAGCTTGTGGCAGGGGGTATACGAGCAGTACTTC
size: many; J: TRBJ2-3; D: TRBD2; V: TRBV3-1; CDR3: CASSPGRDFPDTQYF; DNA: TGTGCCAGCAGCCCCGGGAGGGACTTCCCAGATACGCAGTATTTT
size: many; J: TRBJ2-3; D: NA; V: TRBV7-9; CDR3: CASSFGTDTQYF; DNA: TGTGCCAGCAGCTTCGGCACAGATACGCAGTATTTT
size: many; J: TRBJ1-1; D: NA; V: TRBV28; CDR3: CATYLTGNTEAFF; DNA: TGTGCCACCTATCTTACAGGGAACACTGAAGCTTTCTTT
size: many; J: TRBJ1-2; D: TRBD1; V: TRBV6-1; CDR3: CASSPVQGLDGYTF; DNA: TGTGCCAGCAGTCCCGTACAGGGGTTGGACGGCTACACCTTC
size: many; J: TRBJ2-2; D: TRBD1; V: TRBV7-3; CDR3: CASSYRDRRDTGELFF; DNA: TGTGCCAGCAGCTACCGGGACAGGCGGGACACCGGGGAGCTGTTTTTT
size: many; J: TRBJ2-3; D: TRBD2; V: TRBV27; CDR3: CASSLTWSGGTDTQYF; DNA: TGTGCCAGCAGTCTTACGTGGAGCGGGGGTACAGATACGCAGTATTTT
size: many; J: TRBJ2-7; D: NA; V: TRBV6-1; CDR3: CASRPGRNLYEQYF; DNA: TGTGCCAGCAGACCTGGGAGGAACCTCTACGAGCAGTACTTC
size: many; J: TRBJ2-7; D: NA; V: TRBV3-1; CDR3: CASSQGSASSTYEQYF; DNA: TGTGCCAGCAGCCAAGGGTCGGCTAGCTCAACCTACGAGCAGTACTTC
size: many; J: TRBJ1-2; D: NA; V: TRBV19; CDR3: CASSRDSLYGYTF; DNA: TGTGCCAGTTCTCGCGACAGCCTCTATGGCTACACCTTC
size: many; J: TRBJ2-5; D: TRBD2; V: TRBV12-3/TRBV12-4; CDR3: CARPVGRGLAGGPGGETQYF; DNA: TGTGCCAGGCCTGTAGGCCGGGGACTAGCGGGGGGGCCAGGAGGAGAGACCCAGTACTTC
size: NA; J: TRBJ2-7; D: TRBD2; V: TRBV4-1; CDR3: CASSQASRGGEQYF; DNA: TGCGCCAGCAGCCAAGCCTCCCGGGGGGGCGAGCAGTACTTC
size: NA; J: TRBJ1-1; D: NA; V: TRBV5-4; CDR3: CASSLGLAGDEQYFGPGAFF; DNA: NA
size: many; J: TRBJ2-7; D: NA; V: TRBV7-2; CDR3: CASSHLWDEQYF; DNA: TGTGCCAGCAGCCACTTATGGGACGAGCAGTACTTC
size: many; J: TRBJ1-6; D: TRBD1; V: TRBV6-1; CDR3: CASSFRTGVDSPLHF; DNA: TGTGCCAGCAGTTTTCGGACAGGAGTTGATTCACCCCTCCACTTT
size: NA; J: TRBJ1-1; D: TRBD1; V: TRBV28; CDR3: CASSPPGQGATTEAFF; DNA: TGTGCCAGCAGTCCCCCGGGACAGGGGGCGACGACTGAAGCTTTCTTT
size: few; J: TRBJ2-2; D: NA; V: TRBV11-2; CDR3: CASSYIGQLNTGELFF; DNA: TGTGCCAGCAGTTATATCGGACAACTGAACACCGGGGAGCTGTTTTTT
size: many; J: TRBJ2-1; D: NA; V: TRBV19; CDR3: CASSITSSYNEQFF; DNA: TGTGCCAGTAGTATCACCAGTTCCTACAATGAGCAGTTCTTC
size: many; J: TRBJ1-5; D: TRBD1; V: TRBV3-1; CDR3: CASSRQGSQPQHF; DNA: TGTGCCAGCAGCCGACAGGGGTCTCAGCCCCAGCATTTT
size: many; J: TRBJ1-1; D: NA; V: TRBV5-1; CDR3: CASSLDLGAGAFF; DNA: TGCGCCAGCAGCTTGGACCTCGGGGCCGGAGCTTTCTTT
size: many; J: TRBJ1-4; D: NA; V: TRBV12-3/TRBV12-4; CDR3: CASSSTATNEKLFF; DNA: TGTGCCAGCAGTTCGACGGCAACTAATGAAAAACTGTTTTTT
size: NA; J: TRBJ1-2; D: NA; V: TRBV7-9; CDR3: CASSLDRFYGYTF; DNA: TGTGCCAGCAGCTTAGATCGCTTCTATGGCTACACCTTC
size: many; J: TRBJ1-3; D: NA; V: TRBV20-1; CDR3: CSARGQFPGNTIYF; DNA: TGCAGTGCTAGAGGGCAGTTCCCTGGAAACACCATATATTTT
size: many; J: TRBJ2-1; D: NA; V: TRBV27; CDR3: CASSLGAASEQFF; DNA: TGTGCCAGCAGTTTAGGAGCAGCCTCGGAGCAGTTCTTC
size: NA; J: TRBJ1-3; D: NA; V: TRBV5-1; CDR3: CASSPDRLGNTIYF; DNA: TGCGCCAGCAGCCCCGACAGACTTGGAAACACCATATATTTT
size: NA; J: TRBJ1-6; D: NA; V: TRBV9; CDR3: CASSEGAGQTPLHF; DNA: TGTGCCAGCAGCGAAGGGGCGGGTCAGACACCCCTCCACTTT
size: many; J: TRBJ1-1; D: NA; V: TRBV7-9; CDR3: CASSLARTVNTEAFF; DNA: TGTGCCAGCAGCTTAGCCCGGACGGTGAACACTGAAGCTTTCTTT
size: many; J: TRBJ1-6; D: NA; V: TRBV11-2; CDR3: CASSLGASSYNSPLHF; DNA: TGTGCCAGCAGCTTAGGGGCGAGCTCCTATAATTCACCCCTCCACTTT
size: NA; J: TRBJ1-2; D: NA; V: TRBV7-8; CDR3: CASSSHGGTTYGYTF; DNA: TGTGCCAGCAGCTCCCATGGCGGGACAACCTATGGCTACACCTTC
size: NA; J: TRBJ2-5; D: TRBD1; V: TRBV20-1; CDR3: CSAINGQGGETQYF; DNA: TGCAGTGCTATAAATGGACAGGGAGGTGAGACCCAGTACTTC
size: few; J: TRBJ2-2; D: NA; V: TRBV20-1; CDR3: CSAPDKGNTGELFF; DNA: TGCAGTGCTCCTGACAAGGGGAACACCGGGGAGCTGTTTTTT
size: few; J: TRBJ2-1; D: NA; V: TRBV20-1; CDR3: CSAMPQGLGEQFF; DNA: TGCAGTGCTATGCCCCAGGGTCTAGGTGAGCAGTTCTTC
size: NA; J: TRBJ1-5; D: TRBD1; V: TRBV5-5; CDR3: CASSLNWGDRDQPQHF; DNA: TGTGCCAGCAGCTTGAACTGGGGGGACAGGGATCAGCCCCAGCATTTT
size: few; J: TRBJ2-1; D: TRBD2; V: TRBV27; CDR3: CASSAGGRYNEQFF; DNA: TGTGCCAGCAGCGCGGGGGGCCGTTACAATGAGCAGTTCTTC
size: once; J: TRBJ2-4; D: NA; V: TRBV28; CDR3: CASSFGHHLAKNIQYF; DNA: TGTGCCAGCAGTTTTGGACATCATCTAGCCAAAAACATTCAGTACTTC